The present entry profiles one TCR beta chain with its context. Its antigen is undetermined. Original processing notes: ImmunoSEQ output lacked quality scores and full-length reads, limiting matched filtering. The table came from immunoSEQ multiplex PCR; TCRdb's copy has only in-frame clones and leaves some out. For V, J and clone size, that table is used; D and trimming come from the DNA. The sample shows 2 million to 2.5 million clones, more than 85% of them seen only once. This sample was included in a study of shared clonotypes between healthy human individuals. Whole-study context: CD8 memory received one plate per donor, CD8 naive two, CD4 memory three and CD4 naive three.

The CDR3 has 15 amino acids. From germline, CDR1 is LNHNV and CDR2 YYDKDF (reference sequence). Losses at the gene ends were 5 bases for V and 8 bases for J; bases not matched to a gene: 9. Study-wide results and caveats: A reduction in generation probabilities was seen for non-shared clonotypes relative to those shared by all four donors.

The clonotype comes from a man between 18 and 35 years old in good health. Some clones in this sample may be carry-over from other donors' samples. The sequenced sample consisted of naive CD4+ T cells from PBMCs. Subset described: CD45RA+ positively selected. J is TRBJ2-4 and V is TRBV15, with 10 nucleotides matching TRBD2. The CDR3 region has the DNA TGTGCCACCAGCTTGCCGGGACTAGCGCGGGACATTCAGTACTTC. Its translation: CATSLPGLARDIQYF.